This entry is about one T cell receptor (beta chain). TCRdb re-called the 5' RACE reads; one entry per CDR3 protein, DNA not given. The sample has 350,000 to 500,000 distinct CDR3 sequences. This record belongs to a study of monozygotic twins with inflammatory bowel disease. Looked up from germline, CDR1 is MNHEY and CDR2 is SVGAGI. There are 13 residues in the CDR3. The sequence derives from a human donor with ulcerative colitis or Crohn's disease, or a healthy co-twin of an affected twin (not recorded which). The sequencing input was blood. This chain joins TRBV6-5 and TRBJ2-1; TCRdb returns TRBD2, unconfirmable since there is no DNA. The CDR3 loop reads CATRSGSGNEQFF.